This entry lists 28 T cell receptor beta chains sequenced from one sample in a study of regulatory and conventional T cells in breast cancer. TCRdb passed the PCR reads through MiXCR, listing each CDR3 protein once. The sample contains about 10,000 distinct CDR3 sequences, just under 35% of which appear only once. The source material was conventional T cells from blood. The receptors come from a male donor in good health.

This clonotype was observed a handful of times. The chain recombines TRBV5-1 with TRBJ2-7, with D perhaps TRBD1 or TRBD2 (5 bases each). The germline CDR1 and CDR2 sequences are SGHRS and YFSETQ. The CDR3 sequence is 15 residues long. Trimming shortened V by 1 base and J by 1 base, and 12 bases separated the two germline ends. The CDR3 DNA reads TGCGCCAGCAGCTTGCCCCCTGAGGGGTCCTACGAGCAGTACTTC. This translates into CASSLPPEGSYEQYF.

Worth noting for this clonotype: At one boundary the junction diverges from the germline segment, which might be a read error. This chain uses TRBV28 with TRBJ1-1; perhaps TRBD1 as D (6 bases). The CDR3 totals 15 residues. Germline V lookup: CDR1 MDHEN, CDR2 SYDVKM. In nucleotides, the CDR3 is TGTGCCAGCAGGTCCCCAACAGGGACGAACACTGAAGCTTCCTTT. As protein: CASRSPTGTNTEASF. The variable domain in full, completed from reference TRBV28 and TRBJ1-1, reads DVKVTQSSRYLVKRTGEKVFLECVQDMDHENMFWYRQDPGLGLRLIYFSYDVKMKEKGDIPEGYSVSREKKERFSLILESASTNQTSMYLCASRSPTGTNTEASFGQGTRLTVV.

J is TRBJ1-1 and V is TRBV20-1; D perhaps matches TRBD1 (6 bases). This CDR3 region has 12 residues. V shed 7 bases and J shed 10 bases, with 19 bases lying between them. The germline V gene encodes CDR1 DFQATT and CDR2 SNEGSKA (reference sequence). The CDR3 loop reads CSVSTGTRTAFF. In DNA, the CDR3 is TGCAGTGTTTCGACAGGCACCCGAACAGCTTTCTTT.

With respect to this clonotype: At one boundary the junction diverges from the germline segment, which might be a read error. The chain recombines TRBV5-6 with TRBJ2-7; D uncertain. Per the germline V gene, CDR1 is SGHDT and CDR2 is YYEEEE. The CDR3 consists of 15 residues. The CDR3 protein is CASSSSLSYTHERYF. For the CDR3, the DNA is TGTGCCAGCAGCTCCTCTCTCTCCTACACTCACGAGCGGTACTTC.

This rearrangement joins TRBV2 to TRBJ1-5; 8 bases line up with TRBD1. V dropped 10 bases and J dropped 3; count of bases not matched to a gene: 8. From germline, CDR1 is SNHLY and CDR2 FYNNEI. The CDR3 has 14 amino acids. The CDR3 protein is CAIDRDRPNQPQHF. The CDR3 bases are TGTGCCATTGACCGGGACAGGCCCAATCAGCCCCAGCATTTT.

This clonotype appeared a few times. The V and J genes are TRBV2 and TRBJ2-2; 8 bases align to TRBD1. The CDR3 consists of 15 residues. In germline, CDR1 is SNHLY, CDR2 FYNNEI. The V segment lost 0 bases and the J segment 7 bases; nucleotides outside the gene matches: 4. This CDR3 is CASSEAGQGIGELFF. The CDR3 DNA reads TGTGCCAGCAGTGAAGCCGGACAGGGTATCGGGGAGCTGTTTTTT.

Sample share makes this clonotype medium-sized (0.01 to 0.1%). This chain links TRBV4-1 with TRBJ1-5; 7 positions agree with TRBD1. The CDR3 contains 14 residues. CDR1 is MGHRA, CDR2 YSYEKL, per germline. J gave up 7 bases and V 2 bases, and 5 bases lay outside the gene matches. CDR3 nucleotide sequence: TGCGCCAGCAGCCAAACAGGGGTCGGACAGCCCCAGCATTTT. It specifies CASSQTGVGQPQHF.

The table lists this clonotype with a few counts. DNA of the CDR3: TGCAGCGTTGTATCGGGGAGCTCATGGAATGAGCAGTTCTTC. The encoded protein is CSVVSGSSWNEQFF. The chain couples TRBV29-1 to TRBJ2-1, with D maybe TRBD2 (5 bases). This CDR3 is 14 amino acids long. Trimming removed 4 bases at V and 7 bases at J, with 17 bases between. CDR1 and CDR2 (germline): SQVTM, ANQGSEA.

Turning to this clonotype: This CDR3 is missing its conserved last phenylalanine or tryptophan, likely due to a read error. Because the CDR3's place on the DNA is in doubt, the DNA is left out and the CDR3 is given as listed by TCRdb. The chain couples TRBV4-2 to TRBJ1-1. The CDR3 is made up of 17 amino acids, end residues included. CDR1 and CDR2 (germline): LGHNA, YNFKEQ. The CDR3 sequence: CASSQANSGGMNTEASL.

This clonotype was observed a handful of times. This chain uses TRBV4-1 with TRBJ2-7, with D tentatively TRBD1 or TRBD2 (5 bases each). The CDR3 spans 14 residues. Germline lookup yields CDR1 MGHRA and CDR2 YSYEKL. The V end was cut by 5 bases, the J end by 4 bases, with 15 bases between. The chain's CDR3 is CASSEGTSRYEQYF. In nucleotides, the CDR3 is TGCGCCAGCAGCGAGGGGACGAGTAGGTACGAGCAGTACTTC.

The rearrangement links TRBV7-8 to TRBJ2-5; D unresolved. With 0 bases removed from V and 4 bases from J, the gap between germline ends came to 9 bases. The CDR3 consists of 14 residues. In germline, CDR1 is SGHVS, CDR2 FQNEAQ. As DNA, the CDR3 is TGTGCCAGCAGCTTAGCAGCCCTTACAGAGACCCAGTACTTC. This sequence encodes CASSLAALTETQYF. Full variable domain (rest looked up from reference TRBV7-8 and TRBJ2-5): GAGVSQSPRYKVAKRGQDVALRCDPISGHVSLFWYQQALGQGPEFLTYFQNEAQLDKSGLPSDRFFAERPEGSVSTLKIQRTQQEDSAVYLCASSLAALTETQYFGPGTRLLVL.

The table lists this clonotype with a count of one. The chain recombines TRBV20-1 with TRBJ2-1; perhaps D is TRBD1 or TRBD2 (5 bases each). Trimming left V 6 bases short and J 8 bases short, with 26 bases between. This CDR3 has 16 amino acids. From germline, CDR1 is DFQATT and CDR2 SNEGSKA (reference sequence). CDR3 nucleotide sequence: TGCAGTGCCCAGACCCCTTTACCGGGGCTTGGGGATGAGCAGTTCTTC. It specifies CSAQTPLPGLGDEQFF.

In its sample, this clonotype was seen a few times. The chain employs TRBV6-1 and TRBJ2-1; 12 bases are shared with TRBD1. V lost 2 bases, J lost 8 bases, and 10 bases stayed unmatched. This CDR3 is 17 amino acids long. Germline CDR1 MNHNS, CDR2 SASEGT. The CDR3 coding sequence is TGTGCCAGCAGTGAAAGGCCCGGGGACAGGGGGCGCGATGAGCAGTTCTTC. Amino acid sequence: CASSERPGDRGRDEQFF.

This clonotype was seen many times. CDR3 sequence: CSVRTGANVLTF. CDR3 DNA: TGCAGCGTGCGGACCGGGGCCAACGTCCTGACTTTC. The genes are TRBV29-1 and TRBJ2-6; no firm D call. V lost 6 bases to trimming and J lost 4 bases, with 7 bases between them. Germline V lookup: CDR1 SQVTM, CDR2 ANQGSEA. The CDR3 loop spans 12 amino acids.

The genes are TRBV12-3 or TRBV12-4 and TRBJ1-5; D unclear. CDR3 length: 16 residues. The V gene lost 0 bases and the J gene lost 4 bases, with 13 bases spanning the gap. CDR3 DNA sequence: TGTGCCAGCAGTTTAGCAGCCGGGTCTGGTAATCAGCCCCAGCATTTT. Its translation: CASSLAAGSGNQPQHF.

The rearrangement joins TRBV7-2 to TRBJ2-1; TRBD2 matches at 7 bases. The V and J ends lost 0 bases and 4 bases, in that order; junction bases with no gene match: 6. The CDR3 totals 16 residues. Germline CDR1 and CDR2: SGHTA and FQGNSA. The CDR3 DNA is TGTGCCAGCAGCTTAGCCCGGGGGGTGAAGTACAATGAGCAGTTCTTC. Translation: CASSLARGVKYNEQFF.

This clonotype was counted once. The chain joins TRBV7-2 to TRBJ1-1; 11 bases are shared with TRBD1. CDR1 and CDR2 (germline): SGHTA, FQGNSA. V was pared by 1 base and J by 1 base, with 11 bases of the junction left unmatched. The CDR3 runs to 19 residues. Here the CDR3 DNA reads TGTGCCAGCAGCTTAGGGATATGGAGGGGACAGGGGGGGAACACTGAAGCTTTCTTT. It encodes CASSLGIWRGQGGNTEAFF. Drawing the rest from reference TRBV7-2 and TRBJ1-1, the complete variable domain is GAGVSQSPSNKVTEKGKDVELRCDPISGHTALYWYRQSLGQGLEFLIYFQGNSAPDKSGLPSDRFSAERTGGSVSTLTIQRTQQEDSAVYLCASSLGIWRGQGGNTEAFFGQGTRLTVV.

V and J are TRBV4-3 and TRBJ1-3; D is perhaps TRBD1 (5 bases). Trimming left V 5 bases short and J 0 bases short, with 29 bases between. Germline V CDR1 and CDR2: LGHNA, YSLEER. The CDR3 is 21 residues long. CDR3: CASSRRRGADTVRLSGNTIYF. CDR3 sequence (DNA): TGCGCCAGCAGCAGGAGGCGTGGAGCGGACACGGTCCGTCTCTCTGGAAACACCATATATTTT.

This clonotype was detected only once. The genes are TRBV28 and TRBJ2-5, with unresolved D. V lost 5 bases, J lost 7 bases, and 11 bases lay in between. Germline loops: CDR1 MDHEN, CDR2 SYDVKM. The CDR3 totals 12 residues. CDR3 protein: CASSPAGGTQYF. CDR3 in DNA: TGTGCCAGCAGTCCAGCAGGCGGGACCCAGTACTTC.

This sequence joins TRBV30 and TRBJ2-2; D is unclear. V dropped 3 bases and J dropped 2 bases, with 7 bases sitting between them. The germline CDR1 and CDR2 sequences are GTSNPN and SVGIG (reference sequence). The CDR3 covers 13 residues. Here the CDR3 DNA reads TGTGCCTGGAGCGCGTATAACACCGGGGAGCTGTTTTTT. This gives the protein CAWSAYNTGELFF.

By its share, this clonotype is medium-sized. The CDR3 sequence: CASSTYEQYF. Written as DNA, the CDR3 is TGTGCCAGCAGTACCTACGAGCAGTACTTC. V usage is TRBV28 and J usage is TRBJ2-7, with unresolved D. This CDR3 comprises 10 residues. The germline gives CDR1 MDHEN, CDR2 SYDVKM. Trimming cost V 5 bases and J 2 bases, with 1 base left between them.

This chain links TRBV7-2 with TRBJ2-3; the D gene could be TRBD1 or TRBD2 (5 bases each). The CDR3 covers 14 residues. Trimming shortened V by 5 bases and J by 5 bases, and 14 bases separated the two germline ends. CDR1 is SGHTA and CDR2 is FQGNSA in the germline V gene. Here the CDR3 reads CASSLWVGEDTQYF. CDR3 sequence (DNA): TGTGCCAGCAGCCTTTGGGTGGGGGAAGATACGCAGTATTTT.

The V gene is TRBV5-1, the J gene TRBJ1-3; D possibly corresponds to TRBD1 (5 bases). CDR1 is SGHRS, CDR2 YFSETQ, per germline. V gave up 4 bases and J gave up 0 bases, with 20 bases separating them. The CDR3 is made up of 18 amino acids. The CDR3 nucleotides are TGCGCCAGCAGCATAAACCCCGGGACTGTCTTCTCTGGAAACACCATATATTTT. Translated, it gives CASSINPGTVFSGNTIYF.

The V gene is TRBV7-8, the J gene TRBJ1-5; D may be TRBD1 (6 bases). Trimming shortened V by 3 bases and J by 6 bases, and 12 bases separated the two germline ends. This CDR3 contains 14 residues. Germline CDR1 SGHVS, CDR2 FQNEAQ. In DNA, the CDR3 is TGTGCCAGCAGCTTGGGGGACAAGCTTCAGCCCCAGCATTTT. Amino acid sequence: CASSLGDKLQPQHF.

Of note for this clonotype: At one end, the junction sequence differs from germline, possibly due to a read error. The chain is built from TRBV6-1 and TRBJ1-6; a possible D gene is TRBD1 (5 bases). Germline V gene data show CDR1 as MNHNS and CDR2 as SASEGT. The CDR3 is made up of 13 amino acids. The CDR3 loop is CASRVAGNLPLHF. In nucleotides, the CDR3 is TGTGCCAGCAGGGTGGCAGGGAATTTACCCCTCCACTTT.

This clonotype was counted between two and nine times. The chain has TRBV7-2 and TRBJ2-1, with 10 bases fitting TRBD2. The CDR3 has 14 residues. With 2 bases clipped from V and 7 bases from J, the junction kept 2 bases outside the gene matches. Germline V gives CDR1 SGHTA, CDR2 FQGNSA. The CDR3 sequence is CASSLSGGGNEQFF. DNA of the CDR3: TGTGCCAGCAGCTTAAGCGGGGGGGGGAATGAGCAGTTCTTC.

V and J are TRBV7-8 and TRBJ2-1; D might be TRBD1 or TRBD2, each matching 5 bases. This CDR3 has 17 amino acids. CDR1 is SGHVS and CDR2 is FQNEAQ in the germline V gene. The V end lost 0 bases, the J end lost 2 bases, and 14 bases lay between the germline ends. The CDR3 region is CASSLADWGTTYNEQFF. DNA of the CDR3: TGTGCCAGCAGCTTAGCGGATTGGGGGACGACCTACAATGAGCAGTTCTTC.

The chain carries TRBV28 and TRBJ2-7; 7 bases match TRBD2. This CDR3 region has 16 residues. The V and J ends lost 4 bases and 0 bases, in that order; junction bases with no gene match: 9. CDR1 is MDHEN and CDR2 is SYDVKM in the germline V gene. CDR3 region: CASSSRRRGSSYEQYF. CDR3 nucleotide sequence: TGTGCCAGCAGTTCGCGGAGGCGGGGGAGCTCCTACGAGCAGTACTTC. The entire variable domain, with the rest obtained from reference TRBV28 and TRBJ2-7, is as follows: DVKVTQSSRYLVKRTGEKVFLECVQDMDHENMFWYRQDPGLGLRLIYFSYDVKMKEKGDIPEGYSVSREKKERFSLILESASTNQTSMYLCASSSRRRGSSYEQYFGPGTRLTVT.